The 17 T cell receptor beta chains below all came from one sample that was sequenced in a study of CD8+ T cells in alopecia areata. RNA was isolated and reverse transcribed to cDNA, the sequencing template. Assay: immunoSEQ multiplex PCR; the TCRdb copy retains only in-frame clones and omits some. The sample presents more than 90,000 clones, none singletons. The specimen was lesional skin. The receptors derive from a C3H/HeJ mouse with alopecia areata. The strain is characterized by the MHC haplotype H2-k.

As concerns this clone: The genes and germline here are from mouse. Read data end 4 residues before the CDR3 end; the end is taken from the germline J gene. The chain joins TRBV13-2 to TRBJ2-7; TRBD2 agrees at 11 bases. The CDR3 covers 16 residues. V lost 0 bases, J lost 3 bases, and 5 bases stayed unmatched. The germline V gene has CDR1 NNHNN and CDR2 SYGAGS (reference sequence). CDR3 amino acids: CASGDARDWGRYEQYF. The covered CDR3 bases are TGTGCCAGCGGTGATGCACGGGACTGGGGGCGCTAT.

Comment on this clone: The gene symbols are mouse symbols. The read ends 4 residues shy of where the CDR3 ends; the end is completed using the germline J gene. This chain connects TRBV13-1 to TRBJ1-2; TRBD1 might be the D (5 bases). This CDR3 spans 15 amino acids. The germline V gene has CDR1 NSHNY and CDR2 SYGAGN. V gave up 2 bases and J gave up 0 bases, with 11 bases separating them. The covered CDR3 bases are TGTGCCAGCAGTGACGAGGGGATTACAAACTCC. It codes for CASSDEGITNS. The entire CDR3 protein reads CASSDEGITNSDYTF.

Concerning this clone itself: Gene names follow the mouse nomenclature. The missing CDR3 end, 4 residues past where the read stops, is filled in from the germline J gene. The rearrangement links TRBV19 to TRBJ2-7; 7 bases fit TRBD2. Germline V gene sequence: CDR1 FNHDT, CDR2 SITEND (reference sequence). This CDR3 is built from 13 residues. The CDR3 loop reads CASSLLLGDEQYF. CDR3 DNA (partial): TGTGCCAGCAGCCTCCTCCTGGGGGAT.

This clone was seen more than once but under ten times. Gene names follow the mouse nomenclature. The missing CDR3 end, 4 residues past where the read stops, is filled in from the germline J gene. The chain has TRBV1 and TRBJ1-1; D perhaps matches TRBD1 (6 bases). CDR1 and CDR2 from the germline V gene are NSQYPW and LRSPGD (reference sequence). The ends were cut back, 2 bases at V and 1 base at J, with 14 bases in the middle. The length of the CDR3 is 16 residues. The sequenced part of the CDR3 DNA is TGCACCTGCAGTGCAAAATCCGGGACACGAAACACA. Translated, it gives CTCSAKSGTRNT. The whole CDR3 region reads CTCSAKSGTRNTEVFF.

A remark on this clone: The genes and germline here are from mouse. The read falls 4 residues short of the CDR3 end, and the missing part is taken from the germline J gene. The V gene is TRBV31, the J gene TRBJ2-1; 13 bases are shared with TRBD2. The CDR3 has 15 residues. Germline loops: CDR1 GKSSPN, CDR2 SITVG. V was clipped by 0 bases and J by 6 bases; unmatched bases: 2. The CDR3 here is CAWSLGTGGGAEQFF. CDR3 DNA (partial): TGTGCCTGGAGTCTAGGGACTGGGGGGGGTGCT.

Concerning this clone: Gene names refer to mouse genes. CDR3 sequence: CASSLGGLSAETLYF. The part of the CDR3 DNA that was read is TGTGCCAGCAGTTTGGGGGGGCTTAGTGCAGAA. The gene calls are TRBV14 and TRBJ2-3, with TRBD2 matching 8 bases. Read sequence stops 4 residues before the CDR3 end, and the germline J gene provides the missing end. Per the germline V gene, CDR1 is SGHDT and CDR2 is FRDEAV. The CDR3 is 15 amino acids. Trimming took 2 bases from V and 0 from J; bases not matched to a gene: 2.

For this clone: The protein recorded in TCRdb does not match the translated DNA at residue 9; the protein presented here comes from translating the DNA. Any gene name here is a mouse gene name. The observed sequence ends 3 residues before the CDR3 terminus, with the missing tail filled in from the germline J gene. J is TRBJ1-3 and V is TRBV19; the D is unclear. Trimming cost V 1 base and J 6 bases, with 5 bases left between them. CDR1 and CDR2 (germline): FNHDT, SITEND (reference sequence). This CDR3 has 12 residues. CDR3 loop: CASSININTLYF. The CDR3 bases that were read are TGTGCCAGCAGTATAAACATAAATACG.

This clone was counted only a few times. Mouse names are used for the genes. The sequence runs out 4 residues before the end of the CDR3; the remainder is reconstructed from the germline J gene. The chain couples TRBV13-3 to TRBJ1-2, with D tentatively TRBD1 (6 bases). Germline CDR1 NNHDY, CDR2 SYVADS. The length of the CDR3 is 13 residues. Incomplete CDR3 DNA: TGTGCCAGCAGTGATGCGGGACAACAC. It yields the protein CASSDAGQH. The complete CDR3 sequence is CASSDAGQHDYTF.

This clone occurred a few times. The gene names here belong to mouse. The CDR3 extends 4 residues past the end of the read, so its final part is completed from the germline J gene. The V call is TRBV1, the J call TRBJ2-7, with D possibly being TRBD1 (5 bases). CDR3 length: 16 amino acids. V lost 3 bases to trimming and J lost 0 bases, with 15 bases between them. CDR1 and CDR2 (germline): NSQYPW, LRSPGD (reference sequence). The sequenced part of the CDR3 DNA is TGCACCTGCAGTGCCCCAGACAGAACTCGCTCCTAT. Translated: CTCSAPDRTRSY. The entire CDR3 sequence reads CTCSAPDRTRSYEQYF.

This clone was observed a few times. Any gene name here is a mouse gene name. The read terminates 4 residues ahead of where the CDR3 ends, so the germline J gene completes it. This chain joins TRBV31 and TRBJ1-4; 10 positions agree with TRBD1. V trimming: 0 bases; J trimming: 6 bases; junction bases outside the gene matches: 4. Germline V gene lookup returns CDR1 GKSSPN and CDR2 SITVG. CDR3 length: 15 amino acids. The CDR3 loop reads CAWSLRDRGDERLFF. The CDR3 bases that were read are TGTGCCTGGAGTCTAAGGGACAGGGGCGACGAA. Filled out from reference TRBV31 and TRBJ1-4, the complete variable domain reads AQTIHQWPVAEIKAVGSPLSLGCTIKGKSSPNLYWYWQATGGTLQQLFYSITVGQVESVVQLNLSASRPKDDQFILSTEKLLLSHSGFYLCAWSLRDRGDERLFFGHGTKLSVL.

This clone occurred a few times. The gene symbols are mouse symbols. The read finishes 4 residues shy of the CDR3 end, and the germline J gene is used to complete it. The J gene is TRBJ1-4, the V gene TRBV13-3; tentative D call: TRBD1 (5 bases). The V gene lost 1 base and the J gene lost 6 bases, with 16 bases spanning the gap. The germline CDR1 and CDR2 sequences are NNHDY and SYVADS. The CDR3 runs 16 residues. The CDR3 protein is CASSDQWAQGHERLFF. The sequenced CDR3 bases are TGTGCCAGCAGTGATCAGTGGGCGCAGGGCCACGAA.

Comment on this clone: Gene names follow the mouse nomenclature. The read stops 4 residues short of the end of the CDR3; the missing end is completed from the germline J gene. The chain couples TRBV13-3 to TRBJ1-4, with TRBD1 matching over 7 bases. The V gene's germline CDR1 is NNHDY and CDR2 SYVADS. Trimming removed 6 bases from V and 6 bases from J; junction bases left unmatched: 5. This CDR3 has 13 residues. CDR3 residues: CASNQGEDERLFF. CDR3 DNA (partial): TGTGCCAGCAATCAGGGGGAGGACGAA.

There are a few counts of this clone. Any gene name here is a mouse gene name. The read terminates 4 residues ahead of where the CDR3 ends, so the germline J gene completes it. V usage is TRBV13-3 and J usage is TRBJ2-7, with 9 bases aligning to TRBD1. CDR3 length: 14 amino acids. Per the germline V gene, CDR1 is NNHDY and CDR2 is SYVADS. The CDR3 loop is CASSGGQGIDEQYF. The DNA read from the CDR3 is TGTGCCAGCAGTGGAGGACAGGGGATTGAT.

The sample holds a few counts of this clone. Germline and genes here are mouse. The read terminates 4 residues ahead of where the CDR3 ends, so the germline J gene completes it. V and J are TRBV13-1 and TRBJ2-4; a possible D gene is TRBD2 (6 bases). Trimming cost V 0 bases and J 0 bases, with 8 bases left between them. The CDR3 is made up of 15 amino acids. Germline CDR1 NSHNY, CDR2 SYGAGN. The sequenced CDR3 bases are TGTGCCAGCAGTGATGGTGGGGGTAGTCAAAAC. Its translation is CASSDGGGSQN. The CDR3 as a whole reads CASSDGGGSQNTLYF.

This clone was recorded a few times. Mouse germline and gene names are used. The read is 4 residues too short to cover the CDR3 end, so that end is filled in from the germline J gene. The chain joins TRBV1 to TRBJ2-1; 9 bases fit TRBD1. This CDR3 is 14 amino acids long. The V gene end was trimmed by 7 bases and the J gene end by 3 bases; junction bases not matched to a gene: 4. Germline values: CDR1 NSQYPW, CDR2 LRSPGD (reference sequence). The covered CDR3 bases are TGCACCTGCATACCGGGACAGGGCTATGCT. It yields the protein CTCIPGQGYA. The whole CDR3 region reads CTCIPGQGYAEQFF.

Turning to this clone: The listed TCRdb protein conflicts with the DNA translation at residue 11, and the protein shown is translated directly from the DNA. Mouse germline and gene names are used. The sequenced part of the CDR3 DNA is TGTGCCAGCATGACAGGGGGCTGGAATTCGCCC. It codes for CASMTGGWNSP. The complete CDR3 protein is CASMTGGWNSPLYF. The chain carries TRBV13-3 and TRBJ1-6; 10 bases agree with TRBD1. From the germline J gene comes the end of the CDR3, since the read stops 3 residues before it. TRBJ1-6 is annotated as an ORF whose role is uncertain. Germline CDR1 NNHDY, CDR2 SYVADS. The CDR3 is made up of 14 amino acids. V lost 6 bases and J lost 7; bases outside the gene matches: 4.

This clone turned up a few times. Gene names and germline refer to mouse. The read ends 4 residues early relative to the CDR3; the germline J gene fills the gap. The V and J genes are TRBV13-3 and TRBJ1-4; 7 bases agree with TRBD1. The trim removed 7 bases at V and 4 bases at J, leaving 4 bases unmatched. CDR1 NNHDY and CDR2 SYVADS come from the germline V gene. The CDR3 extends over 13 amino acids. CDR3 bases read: TGTGCCAGCGGGGGGACAGTCAACGAA. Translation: CASGGTVNE. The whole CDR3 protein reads CASGGTVNERLFF.